This T cell receptor (beta chain) was sequenced in a study of OX40 agonist ivuxolimab in advanced cancers. Study summary: An agonistic human IgG2 monoclonal antibody against OX40 (CD134) was given. The study's findings and limits: At 0.1 to 3.0 mg/kg and by week 6, clonal expansion occurred in CD4+ and CD8+ blood T cells.

Of note for this clone: Its specificity is not known.

The assay was immunoSEQ multiplex PCR, and TCRdb's table has in-frame clones only and misses some. The sample holds about 60,000 clones, roughly nine tenths seen once. The germline CDR1 and CDR2 sequences are SGHNT and YYREEE (reference sequence). The junction had 8 bases not matched to a gene; V was cut back by 4 bases and J by 8 bases. This CDR3 is built from 15 residues. This sequence was found in an adult with an advanced solid tumor such as melanoma, head and neck, liver or kidney cancer. V is TRBV5-4 and J is TRBJ1-4; TRBD1 aligns across 10 bases. The specimen was CD4+ or CD8+ T cells sorted from blood, collected in a trial of the OX40 agonist ivuxolimab. The CDR3 region is CASSTETGGHEKLFF. The CDR3 DNA follows: TGTGCCAGCAGCACAGAGACAGGGGGCCACGAAAAACTGTTTTTT.